The 30 T cell receptor beta chains below come from one sample, sequenced in a study of T-cell reconstitution after alpha-beta-depleted transplantation in children. Molecular barcoding with unique molecular identifiers was used for the TCRbeta library. TCRdb reprocessed the PCR reads with MiXCR, giving one entry per CDR3 protein. The profile covers some 200,000 distinct CDR3 sequences, with 8.4% appearing a single time and 35% to 45% taken by the ten largest. The sample was PBMCs, mostly from graft donor cells, taken 360 days after TCRalphabeta/CD19-depleted stem cell transplant. The receptors shown here come from a male patient between 2 and 10 years old who had a stem cell transplant for acute myeloid leukemia, so the T cells may come from the graft donor.

This clonotype was counted only a few times. The chain uses TRBV14 and TRBJ1-1; D perhaps matches TRBD1 (6 bases). The CDR3 totals 17 residues. Germline V lookup: CDR1 SGHDN, CDR2 FVKESK. V shed 1 base and J shed 0 bases, with 15 bases lying between them. The chain's CDR3 is CASSQGRGSLMNTEAFF. As DNA, the CDR3 is TGTGCCAGCAGCCAAGGCAGGGGATCCTTGATGAACACTGAAGCTTTCTTT.

This clonotype was observed many times. The rearrangement joins TRBV20-1 to TRBJ1-1; D perhaps matches TRBD1 (6 bases). CDR1 is DFQATT, CDR2 SNEGSKA, per germline (reference sequence). The V and J ends lost 3 bases and 0 bases respectively, with 8 bases between them. This CDR3 is 13 amino acids long. The CDR3 region is CSASRTVNTEAFF. CDR3 DNA: TGCAGTGCTAGCCGGACAGTGAACACTGAAGCTTTCTTT.

This clonotype has ten or more counts. This chain uses TRBV20-1 with TRBJ2-1; TRBD1 matches at 9 bases. Losses at the gene ends were 6 bases for V and 4 bases for J; bases not matched to a gene: 4. Germline V lookup: CDR1 DFQATT, CDR2 SNEGSKA (reference sequence). There are 13 residues in the CDR3. CDR3 loop: CSAPGQGYNEQFF. Here the CDR3 DNA reads TGCAGTGCCCCGGGACAGGGATACAATGAGCAGTTCTTC.

This clonotype was seen many times. The chain joins TRBV12-5 to TRBJ2-1; 7 bases line up with TRBD2. With V trimmed by 0 bases and J by 10 bases, 6 bases remained unmatched. There are 14 residues in the CDR3. Germline CDR1 and CDR2: LGHNT and FRNRAP. CDR3 bases: TGTGCTAGTGGTTTGGTACAGCGGGGATTAGAGCAGTTCTTC. It codes for CASGLVQRGLEQFF.

This clonotype was counted a few times. The rearrangement uses TRBV18 and TRBJ2-7; D is unclear. V shed 3 bases and J shed 4 bases, with 13 bases lying between them. The germline gives CDR1 KGHSH, CDR2 LQKENI. This CDR3 contains 14 residues. CDR3 sequence: CASSPLPNGYEQYV. The CDR3 DNA follows: TGTGCCAGCTCACCCCTCCCCAATGGGTACGAGCAGTACGTC.

With respect to this clonotype: Given a much more abundant clone one base away, this may be a read error. The chain couples TRBV12-3 or TRBV12-4 to TRBJ2-3; 8 bases fit TRBD2. This CDR3 spans 15 amino acids. CDR3 residues: CASSLAAGGRDTRYF. The CDR3 DNA sequence: TGTGCCAGCAGTTTAGCGGCGGGGGGTAGAGATACGCGGTATTTT.

In its sample, this clonotype was seen many times. The V and J genes are TRBV20-1 and TRBJ1-2, with 8 bases aligning to TRBD1. The germline V gene has CDR1 DFQATT and CDR2 SNEGSKA (reference sequence). The CDR3 runs to 16 residues. V was pared by 0 bases and J by 3 bases, with 9 bases of the junction left unmatched. Written as DNA, the CDR3 is TGCAGTGCTAGAGATCAGACAGGGGAACGCTACTATGGCTACACCTTC. It codes for CSARDQTGERYYGYTF.

The table lists this clonotype with many counts. This chain connects TRBV15 to TRBJ2-2, with TRBD2 as a possible D gene (5 bases). Germline V gene data show CDR1 as LNHNV and CDR2 as YYDKDF (reference sequence). Trimming pared 3 bases from V and 7 bases from J, leaving 9 bases between. The CDR3 is 13 amino acids. The CDR3 DNA reads as TGTGCCACCAGCAGGACTCGGGGCGGGGAGCTGTTTTTT. This gives the protein CATSRTRGGELFF. Full variable domain (remainder filled in from reference TRBV15 and TRBJ2-2): DAMVIQNPRYQVTQFGKPVTLSCSQTLNHNVMYWYQQKSSQAPKLLFHYYDKDFNNEADTPDNFQSRRPNTSFCFLDIRSPGLGDTAMYLCATSRTRGGELFFGEGSRLTVL.

This clonotype appeared once. This rearrangement joins TRBV4-2 to TRBJ2-7; 11 positions agree with TRBD2. Unmatched junction bases numbered 7, after V lost 8 bases and J lost 1 base. The CDR3 is made up of 15 amino acids. Looked up from germline, CDR1 is LGHNA and CDR2 is YNFKEQ. CDR3 residues: CASAPGTSGSYEQYF. DNA for the CDR3: TGTGCCAGCGCCCCTGGGACTAGCGGATCCTACGAGCAGTACTTC.

This clonotype was seen repeatedly, ten times or more. This chain links TRBV12-3 or TRBV12-4 with TRBJ2-2; D call uncertain. The ends were cut back, 6 bases at V and 7 bases at J, with 9 bases in the middle. This CDR3 is built from 12 residues. DNA of the CDR3: TGTGCCAGCAGACTCACTTACGGGGAGCTGTTTTTT. Translated, it gives CASRLTYGELFF.

This clonotype was counted ten times or more. The chain links TRBV15 to TRBJ1-1; D not certain. Trimming removed 5 bases at V and 0 bases at J, with 16 bases between. Germline loops: CDR1 LNHNV, CDR2 YYDKDF (reference sequence). CDR3 length: 16 residues. CDR3 region: CATSGSVTVLNTEAFF. The CDR3 DNA is TGTGCCACCAGCGGATCGGTTACAGTTTTGAACACTGAAGCTTTCTTT.

The rearrangement joins TRBV7-6 to TRBJ2-5; D gene unclear. CDR1 is SGHVS and CDR2 is FNYEAQ in the germline V gene. Trimming took off 5 bases at V and 2 bases at J, with 15 bases between the two ends. This CDR3 comprises 15 residues. The CDR3 here is CASSLWEGLQETQYF. The CDR3 region has the DNA TGTGCCAGCAGCCTCTGGGAAGGGCTTCAAGAGACCCAGTACTTC. Full variable domain (missing parts from reference TRBV7-6 and TRBJ2-5): GAGVSQSPRYKVTKRGQDVALRCDPISGHVSLYWYRQALGQGPEFLTYFNYEAQQDKSGLPNDRFSAERPEGSISTLTIQRTEQRDSAMYRCASSLWEGLQETQYFGPGTRLLVL.

This clonotype occurred many times. V usage is TRBV29-1 and J usage is TRBJ1-2, with D maybe TRBD1 (6 bases). CDR3 length: 13 amino acids. Germline V gene sequence: CDR1 SQVTM, CDR2 ANQGSEA. V lost 7 bases to trimming and J lost 5 bases, with 17 bases between them. The CDR3 nucleotides are TGCAGCGCTTACCGACAGGAGTATTATGGCTACACCTTC. It yields the protein CSAYRQEYYGYTF.

V usage is TRBV20-1 and J usage is TRBJ2-2; D unclear. V dropped 2 bases and J dropped 4 bases, with 17 bases sitting between them. CDR1 and CDR2 from the germline V gene are DFQATT and SNEGSKA (reference sequence). This CDR3 region has 16 residues. The CDR3 DNA reads as TGCAGTGCTAGAAGCGCCGAGACTCCCTTCACCGGGGAGCTGTTTTTT. Its translation: CSARSAETPFTGELFF.

This clonotype was observed a few times. The V call is TRBV5-1, the J call TRBJ2-2; D possibly corresponds to TRBD1 (5 bases). The CDR3 covers 15 residues. Trimming took 0 bases from V and 0 from J, leaving 6 bases between them. Germline V gives CDR1 SGHRS, CDR2 YFSETQ. The CDR3 protein is CASSLGTTNTGELFF. The CDR3 DNA sequence: TGCGCCAGCAGCTTGGGGACAACGAACACCGGGGAGCTGTTTTTT.

This chain uses TRBV7-3 with TRBJ2-5; D is ambiguous. The CDR3 is 14 amino acids. The ends were cut back, 2 bases at V and 0 bases at J, with 7 bases in the middle. CDR1 SGHTA and CDR2 FQGTGA come from the germline V gene. Written as DNA, the CDR3 is TGTGCCAGCAGCTTACTCGGAAACCAAGAGACCCAGTACTTC. It specifies CASSLLGNQETQYF.

The CDR3 reads CATAPGRGEFNEQFF. The CDR3 bases are TGTGCCACCGCGCCGGGCAGGGGAGAGTTTAATGAGCAGTTCTTC. This chain links TRBV18 with TRBJ2-1, with a weak D call TRBD1 (6 bases). CDR1 is KGHSH, CDR2 LQKENI, per germline. This CDR3 has 15 amino acids. V lost 10 bases and J 7 bases, leaving 23 bases between the germline ends.

This clonotype was seen more than once but under ten times. The rearrangement links TRBV20-1 to TRBJ2-7; D possibly corresponds to TRBD2 (5 bases). Germline V CDR1 and CDR2: DFQATT, SNEGSKA (reference sequence). The CDR3 has 13 residues. V lost 6 bases and J 1 base, leaving 13 bases between the germline ends. In DNA form, the CDR3 reads TGCAGTGCGGCGAGGGATGCTTCCTACGAGCAGTACGTC. Residues: CSAARDASYEQYV.

This clonotype was observed at least ten times. The genes are TRBV25-1 and TRBJ2-5, with D perhaps TRBD2 (5 bases). The CDR3 contains 14 residues. With 8 bases removed from V and 1 base from J, the gap between germline ends came to 14 bases. Germline V gene data show CDR1 as MGHDK and CDR2 as SYGVNS. Here the CDR3 reads CASQRYSAQETQYF. In nucleotides, the CDR3 is TGTGCCAGCCAGCGGTACTCAGCCCAAGAGACCCAGTACTTC.

This clonotype was picked up many times. The V call is TRBV6-4, the J call TRBJ2-2; 8 bases are shared with TRBD2. Germline values: CDR1 MRHNA, CDR2 SNTAGT. The V and J ends lost 10 bases and 4 bases, in that order; junction bases with no gene match: 23. The CDR3 is 19 residues long. This CDR3 reads CATHTRHPTAGVSTGELFF. CDR3 in DNA: TGTGCCACCCATACCCGGCACCCTACAGCGGGAGTAAGCACCGGGGAGCTGTTTTTT.

This clonotype was counted at least ten times. The V gene is TRBV4-3, the J gene TRBJ2-1; D could derive from TRBD1 or TRBD2 (5 bases each). The germline CDR1 and CDR2 sequences are LGHNA and YSLEER. This CDR3 contains 15 residues. V was shortened by 4 bases and J by 6 bases, with 16 bases between the two germline ends. The CDR3 region is CASSRDLTRSNEQFF. The CDR3 DNA reads as TGCGCCAGCAGCCGGGACCTTACGAGGAGCAATGAGCAGTTCTTC.

This clonotype was counted a few times. The chain is built from TRBV20-1 and TRBJ2-5, with TRBD1 as a possible D gene (6 bases). With 6 bases removed from V and 4 bases from J, the gap between germline ends came to 15 bases. The CDR3 covers 13 residues. Germline V CDR1 and CDR2: DFQATT, SNEGSKA (reference sequence). CDR3: CSAESRGTETQYF. CDR3 nucleotide sequence: TGCAGTGCCGAGTCGAGGGGGACAGAGACCCAGTACTTC.

This clonotype was counted ten times or more. V gene TRBV29-1 combines with J gene TRBJ2-7; D might be TRBD1 (5 bases). The CDR3 spans 13 residues. Trimming stripped 2 bases from V and 7 bases from J, with 15 bases between. Germline V lookup: CDR1 SQVTM, CDR2 ANQGSEA. The CDR3 loop reads CSVESGRSGEQYF. The CDR3, as DNA: TGCAGCGTTGAATCTGGGCGGTCAGGGGAGCAGTACTTC.

This clonotype showed up many times. The chain recombines TRBV10-3 with TRBJ1-1; D might be TRBD1 (6 bases). CDR3 length: 15 residues. V was cut by 8 bases and J by 4 bases, with 20 bases left in between. Germline CDR1 reads ENHRY; CDR2 reads SYGVKD. CDR3 DNA sequence: TGTGCCATCGGAGGTGGGGCAGGGGTTATCACTGAAGCTTTCTTT. Translating gives CAIGGGAGVITEAFF.

The sample holds a few counts of this clonotype. This rearrangement joins TRBV20-1 to TRBJ1-1; D not certain. V lost 0 bases, J lost 0 bases, and 17 bases lay in between. This CDR3 contains 17 residues. The germline V gene has CDR1 DFQATT and CDR2 SNEGSKA (reference sequence). CDR3 nucleotide sequence: TGCAGTGCTAGAGATCTGAGGGCAGCACCCGTGAACACTGAAGCTTTCTTT. This encodes CSARDLRAAPVNTEAFF.

This rearrangement joins TRBV2 to TRBJ2-7, with D perhaps TRBD2 (6 bases). CDR1 is SNHLY, CDR2 FYNNEI, per germline. The CDR3 runs to 16 residues. Trimming cost V 7 bases and J 3 bases, with 22 bases left between them. CDR3 DNA: TGTGCCAGCAATTACGGGGGTTCCGGGGACGGCTACGAGCAGTACGTC. As protein: CASNYGGSGDGYEQYV.

Of note for this clonotype: A much larger clone lies one base from this, so it may be a read error. The J gene is TRBJ2-1, the V gene TRBV5-1, with D possibly being TRBD2 (6 bases). The CDR3 is 14 amino acids. Germline values: CDR1 SGHRS, CDR2 YFSETQ. CDR3 amino acids: CASLRIPGVYEEFF. The CDR3 DNA follows: TGCGCCAGCCTCCGGATTCCGGGAGTCTATGAGGAGTTCTTC.

This clonotype was recorded a few times. The genes are TRBV25-1 and TRBJ1-1; D not resolved. Germline values: CDR1 MGHDK, CDR2 SYGVNS. The CDR3 has 13 residues. V was clipped by 2 bases and J by 7 bases, with 11 bases between them. CDR3 coding DNA: TGTGCCAGCAGTGAACGGGGTAGCGGTGAAGCTTTCTTT. It codes for CASSERGSGEAFF.

The chain joins TRBV14 to TRBJ1-1; D gene uncertain. Germline CDR1 is SGHDN and CDR2 is FVKESK. Trimming cost V 2 bases and J 1 base, with 8 bases left between them. CDR3 length: 14 residues. CDR3 loop: CASSQQDPNTEAFF. The CDR3 bases are TGTGCCAGCAGCCAACAGGACCCGAACACTGAAGCTTTCTTT.

Ten or more counts support this clonotype. J is TRBJ2-5 and V is TRBV5-6, with 8 bases matching TRBD2. The germline gives CDR1 SGHDT, CDR2 YYEEEE. The length of the CDR3 is 17 residues. Trimming cost V 4 bases and J 2 bases; bases outside gene matches: 13. The CDR3 sequence is CASSGTRAGVWQETQYF. CDR3 in DNA: TGTGCCAGCAGCGGAACCCGAGCGGGAGTGTGGCAAGAGACCCAGTACTTC.